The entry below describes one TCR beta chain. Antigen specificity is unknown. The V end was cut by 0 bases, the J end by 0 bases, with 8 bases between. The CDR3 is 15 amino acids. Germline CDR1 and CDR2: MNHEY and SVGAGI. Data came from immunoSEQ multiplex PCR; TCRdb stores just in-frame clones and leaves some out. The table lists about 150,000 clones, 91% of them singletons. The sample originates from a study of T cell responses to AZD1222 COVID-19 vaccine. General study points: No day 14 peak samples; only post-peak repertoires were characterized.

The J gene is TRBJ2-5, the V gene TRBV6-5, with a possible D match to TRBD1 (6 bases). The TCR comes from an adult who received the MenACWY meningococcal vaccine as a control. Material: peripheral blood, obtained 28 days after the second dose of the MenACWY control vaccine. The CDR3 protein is CASSYSGQNQETQYF. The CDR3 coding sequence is TGTGCCAGCAGTTACTCTGGACAGAACCAAGAGACCCAGTACTTC.